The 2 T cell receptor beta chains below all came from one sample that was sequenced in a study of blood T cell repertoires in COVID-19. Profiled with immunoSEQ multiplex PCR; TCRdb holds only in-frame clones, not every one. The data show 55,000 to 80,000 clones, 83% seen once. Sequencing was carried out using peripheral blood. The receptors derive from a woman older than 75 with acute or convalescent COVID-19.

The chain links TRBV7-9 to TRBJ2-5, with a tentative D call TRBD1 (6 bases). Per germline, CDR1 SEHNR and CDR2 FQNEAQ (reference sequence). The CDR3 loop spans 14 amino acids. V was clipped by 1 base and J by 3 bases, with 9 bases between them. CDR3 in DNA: TGTGCCAGCAGCTTAGTAGGGGGAGAAGAGACCCAGTACTTC. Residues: CASSLVGGEETQYF.

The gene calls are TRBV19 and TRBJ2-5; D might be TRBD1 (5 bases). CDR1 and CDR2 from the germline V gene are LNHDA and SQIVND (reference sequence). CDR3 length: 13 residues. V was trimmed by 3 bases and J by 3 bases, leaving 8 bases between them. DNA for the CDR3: TGTGCCAGTAGTATTAGCAGGGAAGAGACCCAGTACTTC. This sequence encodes CASSISREETQYF.